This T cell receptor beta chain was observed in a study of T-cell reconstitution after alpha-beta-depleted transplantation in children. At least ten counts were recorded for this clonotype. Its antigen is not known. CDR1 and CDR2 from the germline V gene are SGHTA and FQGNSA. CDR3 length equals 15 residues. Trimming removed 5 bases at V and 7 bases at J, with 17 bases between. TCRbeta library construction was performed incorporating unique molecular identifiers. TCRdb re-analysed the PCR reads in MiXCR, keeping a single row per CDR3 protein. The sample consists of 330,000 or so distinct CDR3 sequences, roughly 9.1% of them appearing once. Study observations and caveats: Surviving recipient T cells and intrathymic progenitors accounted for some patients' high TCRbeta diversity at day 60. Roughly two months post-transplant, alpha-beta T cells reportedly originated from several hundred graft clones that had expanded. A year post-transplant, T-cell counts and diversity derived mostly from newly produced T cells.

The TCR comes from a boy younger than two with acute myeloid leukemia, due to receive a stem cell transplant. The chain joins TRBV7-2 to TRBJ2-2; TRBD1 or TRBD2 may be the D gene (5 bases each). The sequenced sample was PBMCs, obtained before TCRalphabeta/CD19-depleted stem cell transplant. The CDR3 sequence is CASSIRDPYGGELFF. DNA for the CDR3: TGTGCCAGCAGCATCCGGGACCCTTACGGCGGGGAGCTGTTTTTT.